Listed here is a single TCR beta chain. The antigen this receptor binds is unknown. Since the receptor is from a mouse, mouse gene names and germline sequences apply. The CDR3 end lies 1 residue beyond the end of the read and is filled in from the germline J gene. The sample's time point label is to be understood as: mouse harvest day 14 after allogeneic transplant. Mouse grafts combined 10^7 T-cell-depleted bone marrow cells with 10^6 splenic CD5+ T cells, given via tail vein injection. To model GVHD in mice, a major MHC-mismatch B6 (H2b) into BALB/c (H2d) model was used, and tissues were profiled at day 7 or 14. On day 7 or 14 post-transplant, mouse tissues and retro-orbital blood were harvested with separate sterile tools for each animal, and livers were flushed before harvest. Before genomic DNA was isolated with the DNeasy Blood & Tissue Kit, mouse tissues were minced with razor blades in buffered saline.

This specimen belongs to a study of tissue T cells after allogeneic stem cell transplantation (dated by TCRdb to the early 2020s). Context from the whole study: Using research autopsies of patients with and without GVHD, plus mouse models of GVHD, the study profiled TCR beta repertoires across many tissues. The human part of the study was a prospective observational study with no blinding and no randomization.

Points the paper makes about the study in general: The patient cohort was small and varied clinically, and sampling depth was recognized as a limitation. Blood and spleen T cells captured only a limited portion of the TCR repertoire detected in tissues, in both patients and mice. Within patients, how anatomically similar the tissues were was a key factor in shaping TCR repertoire composition, regardless of disease or transplant status. Which tissue TCRs were alloreactive or antigen-specific was not determined in the study, and some clones might have been persisting host cells. Only a few T cell clones appeared in more than one patient, yet motif-based clustering showed tissue-specific repertoire signatures that were shared between patients.

The library was prepared using the immunoSEQ multiplex PCR assay. Adaptive Biotechnologies performed the TCRbeta CDR3 sequencing at survey depth and reported CDR3 sequences, V/J genes, productive frequency and template counts. TCR beta CDR3 regions were amplified from genomic DNA rather than RNA. The original methods were these. Jensen-Shannon divergence was used to quantify pairwise repertoire overlap between tissues, with a value of 1 meaning complete divergence and a value of 0 meaning identical repertoires. Tissues were grouped by single-linkage agglomerative hierarchical clustering of pairwise JSD values, and the clustering results were shown as dendrograms. GLIPH2 was run on all patient samples with simulation_depth 1000, kmer_min_depth 3 and cdr3_length_cutoff 8, and groups with more than two unique CDR3s were retained. A standardized tissue-overlap score was generated by extrapolating Jaccard GLIPH-group overlap across patients to a standard repertoire size of 1000 clones. Linear mixed-effect models, with tissue included as a fixed effect and individual included as a random effect, were used to assess associations of diversity with clinical or experimental variables. The source is immuneACCESS, and TCRdb retained only in-frame sequences with V and J called. Part of the clones is not carried over; for the studies checked, unresolved V genes explain less than half of this, and the remainder is unexplained. D and trimming come from the DNA, and the V and J calls and clone size come from that table. The sample table lists some 5,000 clones, almost 40% of them with a count of one. Together, the top ten hold roughly a quarter of the sample.

V loses 4 bases, J loses 4 bases, and the germline ends lie 7 bases apart. The CDR3 measures 13 amino acids from cysteine to phenylalanine. Part of the CDR3 DNA is given, 36 bases translated from base 1. From the germline V gene (reference sequence), CDR1 is KGHPV and CDR2 is FQNQEV. The source is a female BALB/c mouse given C57BL/6 T cells with graft-versus-host disease after an allogeneic hematopoietic cell transplant. The specimen was gut tissue. The chain uses TRBV26 and TRBJ1-4, and possibly TRBD1, on 5 matching bases. The CDR3 is CASSPTDNERLFF. CDR3 DNA (partial): TGTGCCAGCAGTCCGACAGACAACGAAAGATTATTT.